This T cell receptor (beta chain) appears in the sequencing data of a study of T-cell reconstitution after alpha-beta-depleted transplantation in children. Study-level points and caveats: As was reported, about two months after transplant, alpha-beta T cells came from several hundred expanded graft clones. Surviving recipient T cells and thymic progenitors underlay high day-60 TCRbeta diversity in some patients.

This clonotype was counted between two and nine times. Its cognate antigen is unknown. Trimming shortened V by 3 bases and J by 0 bases, and 15 bases separated the two germline ends. The CDR3 spans 15 residues. From germline, CDR1 is DFQATT and CDR2 SNEGSKA (reference sequence). The authors prepared the TCRbeta library with unique molecular identifiers. TCRdb independently ran MiXCR on the PCR reads; one entry per CDR3 protein. This table has 550,000 to 800,000 distinct CDR3 sequences, over 10% appearing once. This sequence was found in a girl aged 2 to 9 with congenital amegakaryocytic thrombocytopenia, due to receive a stem cell transplant. The chain uses TRBV20-1 and TRBJ2-7, with TRBD2 as a possible D gene (6 bases). The sample consisted of PBMCs, taken before TCRalphabeta/CD19-depleted stem cell transplant. CDR3 sequence (DNA): TGCAGTGCTAGGTCCTCGCGGGGCAGCTCCTACGAGCAGTACTTC. It codes for CSARSSRGSSYEQYF.